Following are 19 T cell receptor beta chains from one sample sequenced in a study of cytomegalovirus exposure and HLA in healthy donors. With 60 Vbeta and 13 Jbeta primers, the PCR was carried out. Profiling relied on immunoSEQ multiplex PCR, and the TCRdb table lists in-frame clones only, not all of them. The sample holds around 150,000 clones, approximately 79% seen once. Sequenced input: PBMCs. All receptors derive from a human donor in good health.

This rearrangement joins TRBV6-1 to TRBJ2-5; 9 bases match TRBD2. Germline V gives CDR1 MNHNS, CDR2 SASEGT. Trimming removed 6 bases from V and 5 bases from J; junction bases left unmatched: 7. This CDR3 contains 14 residues. The CDR3 region is CASRLAGAGETQYF. Here the CDR3 DNA reads TGTGCCAGCAGATTAGCGGGAGCTGGTGAGACCCAGTACTTC.

The chain has TRBV4-1 and TRBJ2-5, with 10 bases that match TRBD2. The J call may be faulty, since TRBJ2-7 better matches the DNA end. The germline gives CDR1 MGHRA, CDR2 YSYEKL. The CDR3 has 16 residues. The CDR3, as DNA: TGCGCCAGCAGCCAAGGGACTAGCGGATACTACTACGAGCAGTACTTC. It is translated as CASSQGTSGYYYEQYF.

The chain uses TRBV7-9 and TRBJ2-1; 8 bases are a match to TRBD2. In germline, CDR1 is SEHNR, CDR2 FQNEAQ (reference sequence). This CDR3 spans 12 amino acids. Trimming cost V 1 base and J 10 bases; bases outside gene matches: 0. CDR3: CASSLGTSEQFF. CDR3 bases: TGTGCCAGCAGCTTAGGGACTAGCGAGCAGTTCTTC.

The chain joins TRBV28 to TRBJ2-7, with D possibly TRBD1 on 5 matching bases. The length of the CDR3 is 16 residues. V was pared by 4 bases and J by 0 bases, with 16 bases between. Germline CDR1 is MDHEN and CDR2 is SYDVKM. The CDR3 protein is CASSSYGAASSYEQYF. The CDR3 DNA follows: TGTGCCAGCAGTTCATATGGGGCAGCGAGCTCCTACGAGCAGTACTTC.

This chain links TRBV10-3 with TRBJ2-2; perhaps TRBD1 as D (5 bases). This CDR3 has 15 residues. Between the trimmed V and J ends, which lost 0 bases and 7 bases, there was a span of 12 bases. CDR1 is ENHRY, CDR2 SYGVKD, per germline. CDR3 sequence reads: CAISESPGISGELFF. The CDR3 DNA follows: TGTGCCATCAGTGAGTCCCCAGGGATAAGCGGGGAGCTGTTTTTT.

This chain connects TRBV2 to TRBJ1-1; D unclear. The germline CDR1 and CDR2 sequences are SNHLY and FYNNEI. The CDR3 has 11 residues. V was cut by 4 bases and J by 9 bases, with 9 bases left in between. The CDR3 region is CASSGAGQAFF. CDR3 DNA: TGTGCCAGCAGTGGGGCAGGCCAAGCTTTCTTT.

V gene TRBV7-9 combines with J gene TRBJ1-6; possible D gene TRBD1, 5 bases. This CDR3 comprises 14 residues. Per germline, CDR1 SEHNR and CDR2 FQNEAQ (reference sequence). The ends were cut back, 4 bases at V and 9 bases at J, with 13 bases in the middle. CDR3: CASSSGGIASPLHF. In DNA form, the CDR3 reads TGTGCCAGCAGCTCCGGGGGTATTGCTTCACCCCTCCACTTT.

V gene TRBV7-2 combines with J gene TRBJ1-1, with D uncertain. The CDR3 loop spans 14 amino acids. V lost 1 base, J lost 0 bases, and 6 bases lay in between. Germline lookup yields CDR1 SGHTA and CDR2 FQGNSA. CDR3 loop: CASSLERVNTEAFF. As DNA, the CDR3 is TGTGCCAGCAGCTTAGAGAGGGTGAACACTGAAGCTTTCTTT.

The chain combines TRBV6-1 with TRBJ1-6; D gene unclear. The CDR3 extends over 12 amino acids. The germline gives CDR1 MNHNS, CDR2 SASEGT. V lost 3 bases and J lost 10, with 7 bases in between. The CDR3 coding sequence is TGTGCCAGCAGTGAGGTCGAGTCACCCCTCCACTTT. Its translation is CASSEVESPLHF.

A few counts support this clone. The chain combines TRBV27 with TRBJ1-2, with 10 nucleotides matching TRBD1. The germline V gene encodes CDR1 MNHEY and CDR2 SMNVEV (reference sequence). V lost 4 bases to trimming and J lost 5 bases; unmatched junction nucleotides: 4. The CDR3 is 14 residues long. In nucleotides, the CDR3 is TGTGCCAGCAGTTCCCCGGGACAGGGGTATGGCTACACCTTC. Residues: CASSSPGQGYGYTF.

CDR3 sequence (DNA): TGTGCCAGCAGATCCGGTCCGGTTTCCGAGCAGTACTTC. Its translation: CASRSGPVSEQYF. The genes are TRBV13 and TRBJ2-7, with D unclear. CDR1 is PRHDT, CDR2 FYEKMQ, per germline (reference sequence). Trimming shortened V by 6 bases and J by 6 bases, and 15 bases separated the two germline ends. The CDR3 runs 13 residues.

The CDR3 DNA reads as TGTGCCAGCAGCACGGGGGGGCCCTCGGATACGCAGTATTTT. Protein sequence: CASSTGGPSDTQYF. This chain connects TRBV21-1 to TRBJ2-3; TRBD2 is taken as the D call from the table, unchecked against the DNA. TRBV21-1 is flagged as a pseudogene. The CDR3 sequence is 14 residues long.

The chain recombines TRBV11-3 with TRBJ2-7; D is possibly TRBD1 (7 bases). The germline V gene encodes CDR1 SGHNT and CDR2 YENEEA. The CDR3 contains 12 residues. The V and J ends lost 7 bases and 3 bases respectively, with 10 bases between them. CDR3 bases: TGTGCCAGCACCCAGGGGGGCTACGAGCAGTACTTC. Its translation: CASTQGGYEQYF.

The genes are TRBV18 and TRBJ2-3; 9 positions agree with TRBD2. The CDR3 totals 16 residues. With V trimmed by 3 bases and J by 1 base, 5 bases remained unmatched. Per germline, CDR1 KGHSH and CDR2 LQKENI. CDR3 sequence (DNA): TGTGCCAGCTCACCTCTCCCTAGCGGGGGCACAGATACGCAGTATTTT. This sequence encodes CASSPLPSGGTDTQYF.

V gene TRBV19 combines with J gene TRBJ2-7; TRBD1 matches at 9 bases. The V gene end was trimmed by 5 bases and the J gene end by 3 bases; junction bases not matched to a gene: 8. Germline V gene lookup returns CDR1 LNHDA and CDR2 SQIVND (reference sequence). The length of the CDR3 is 15 residues. The CDR3 nucleotides read TGTGCCAGTAGTTTGTCGGGACAGGGATTCTACGAGCAGTACTTC. It specifies CASSLSGQGFYEQYF.

The CDR3 loop is CASSRSRGRGETQYF. In DNA form, the CDR3 reads TGTGCCAGCAGCCGAAGCAGGGGGCGCGGTGAGACCCAGTACTTC. V and J are TRBV11-3 and TRBJ2-5, with TRBD1 matching 8 bases. CDR1 and CDR2 (germline): SGHNT, YENEEA. The CDR3 has 15 amino acids. J lost 5 bases, V lost 5 bases, and 10 bases had no gene match.

The V and J genes are TRBV5-6 and TRBJ2-5; 9 bases are a match to TRBD2. Trimming cost V 0 bases and J 6 bases; bases outside gene matches: 9. CDR3 length equals 16 residues. Germline loops: CDR1 SGHDT, CDR2 YYEEEE. CDR3 nucleotide sequence: TGTGCCAGCAGCTTGGGGAGCGGGGGGCCCAAGAAGACCCAGTACTTC. The encoded protein is CASSLGSGGPKKTQYF.

This clone was seen a few times. V and J are TRBV10-2 and TRBJ2-3; D perhaps matches TRBD2 (6 bases). The CDR3 totals 16 residues. Germline V gene lookup returns CDR1 WSHSY and CDR2 SAAADI. Trimming removed 4 bases at V and 1 base at J, with 15 bases between. CDR3 sequence (DNA): TGCGCCAGCAGTGTCTCGGGGCGGGGCGGCACAGATACGCAGTATTTT. Protein sequence: CASSVSGRGGTDTQYF.

The chain joins TRBV4-3 to TRBJ2-7, with unresolved D. The CDR3 covers 15 residues. V shed 1 base and J shed 4 bases, with 14 bases lying between them. Per germline, CDR1 LGHNA and CDR2 YSLEER. CDR3 in DNA: TGCGCCAGCAGCCAAGCTCCCGCCGAAACATACGAGCAGTACTTC. Translating it yields CASSQAPAETYEQYF.